The 29 T cell receptor beta chains below were found in one sample sequenced in a study of control samples from healthy donors and cancer patients. The protocol was immunoSEQ multiplex PCR, while the TCRdb copy is restricted to in-frame clones and leaves out a portion. The table shows 120,000 to 150,000 clones, with roughly 90% occurring only once. Sequencing was performed on blood. Receptors originate from a man under 40 in good health.

The chain uses TRBV7-9 and TRBJ2-3; 9 nucleotides match TRBD1. The CDR3 loop spans 15 amino acids. Germline V gives CDR1 SEHNR, CDR2 FQNEAQ (reference sequence). The V and J ends lost 5 bases and 1 base, in that order; junction bases with no gene match: 4. CDR3 loop: CASSPRTGGTDTQYF. The CDR3 DNA sequence: TGTGCCAGCAGCCCCCGGACAGGGGGCACAGATACGCAGTATTTT.

CDR3 bases: TGCGCCAGCAGCTTCACTCCCCCCTACAATGAGCAGTTCTTC. Protein sequence: CASSFTPPYNEQFF. The chain has TRBV5-1 and TRBJ2-1, with D unresolved. The CDR3 sequence is 14 residues long. With 2 bases removed from V and 2 bases from J, the gap between germline ends came to 8 bases. Germline CDR1 SGHRS, CDR2 YFSETQ.

This clone was observed a handful of times. The V and J genes are TRBV12-3 or TRBV12-4 and TRBJ1-3; D uncertain. With 1 base removed from V and 2 bases from J, the gap between germline ends came to 3 bases. The CDR3 is 13 amino acids. The CDR3, as DNA: TGTGCCAGCAGTTTAGAGGCTGGAAACACCATATATTTT. This gives the protein CASSLEAGNTIYF.

The J gene is TRBJ2-7, the V gene TRBV7-3, with unresolved D. Germline lookup yields CDR1 SGHTA and CDR2 FQGTGA. V dropped 3 bases and J dropped 7 bases, with 10 bases sitting between them. The CDR3 consists of 12 residues. For the CDR3, the DNA is TGTGCCAGCAGCTTTGCGGTGGGGGAGCAGTACTTC. This translates into CASSFAVGEQYF.

The gene calls are TRBV12-3 or TRBV12-4 and TRBJ1-2; maybe TRBD1 (6 bases). The ends were cut back, 3 bases at V and 5 bases at J, with 7 bases in the middle. The CDR3 is made up of 12 amino acids. The CDR3 is CASSFQGYGYTF. CDR3 DNA: TGTGCCAGCAGTTTTCAGGGGTATGGCTACACCTTC.

This clone was detected only a few times. This rearrangement joins TRBV6-5 to TRBJ2-3; the D is unclear. V lost 8 bases and J lost 6, with 21 bases in between. CDR1 and CDR2 (germline): MNHEY, SVGAGI. The CDR3 extends over 15 amino acids. In DNA form, the CDR3 reads TGTGCCAGCGGCCGGACCCTACCTCTACTGGATACGCAGTATTTT. This encodes CASGRTLPLLDTQYF.

This chain connects TRBV5-3 to TRBJ2-7; D possibly matches TRBD1 or TRBD2 (6 bases each). TRBV5-3 is labeled an ORF, and its function is uncertain. V was shortened by 4 bases and J by 1 base, with 27 bases between the two germline ends. This CDR3 is built from 19 residues. The CDR3 sequence is CARSPQIEGGQGISYEQYF. For the CDR3, the DNA is TGTGCCAGAAGCCCCCAAATTGAAGGGGGGCAGGGGATATCCTACGAGCAGTACTTC.

This chain joins TRBV6-5 and TRBJ1-2; the match to TRBD1 covers 8 bases. CDR3 length: 14 amino acids. CDR1 and CDR2 from the germline V gene are MNHEY and SVGAGI. V dropped 6 bases and J dropped 4; count of bases not matched to a gene: 7. The CDR3 coding sequence is TGTGCCAGCAGGACCTCAGACAGGGGCTATGGCTACACCTTC. Translation gives CASRTSDRGYGYTF.

The chain is built from TRBV7-9 and TRBJ2-7; D remains ambiguous. V was pared by 1 base and J by 5 bases, with 9 bases between. CDR3 length equals 13 residues. From germline, CDR1 is SEHNR and CDR2 FQNEAQ (reference sequence). The chain's CDR3 is CASSLGSGDEQYF. The CDR3 DNA sequence: TGTGCCAGCAGCTTAGGGTCGGGCGACGAGCAGTACTTC.

Only one count was recorded for this clone. The chain is built from TRBV5-8 and TRBJ1-6; D call uncertain. The CDR3 is 12 amino acids. V lost 2 bases and J 7 bases, leaving 4 bases between the germline ends. Germline V gene lookup returns CDR1 SGHTS and CDR2 YDEGEE. In DNA form, the CDR3 reads TGTGCCAGCAGCTTCGTGAATTCACCCCTCCACTTT. Translating it yields CASSFVNSPLHF.

The rearrangement uses TRBV3-1 (or the pseudogene TRBV3-2) and TRBJ2-1, with D possibly TRBD1 on 6 matching bases. The CDR3 length is 14 residues. Germline CDR1 is LGHDT and CDR2 is YNNKEL (reference sequence). Trimming removed 3 bases at V and 8 bases at J, with 14 bases between. DNA for the CDR3: TGTGCCAGCAGCCAGTCAGGGGTTGTCGATGAGCAGTTCTTC. This gives the protein CASSQSGVVDEQFF.

The chain has TRBV19 and TRBJ2-6; no clear D. The CDR3 has 13 residues. Germline loops: CDR1 LNHDA, CDR2 SQIVND (reference sequence). V dropped 10 bases and J dropped 0 bases, with 7 bases sitting between them. CDR3 amino acids: CATTLSGANVLTF. The CDR3 nucleotides are TGTGCCACAACGCTCTCTGGGGCCAACGTCCTGACTTTC.

The V call is TRBV2, the J call TRBJ1-1; no clear D gene. Trimming cost V 2 bases and J 2 bases, with 12 bases left between them. Germline V gene sequence: CDR1 SNHLY, CDR2 FYNNEI. This CDR3 region has 15 residues. This CDR3 is CASSERASRNTEAFF. The DNA of the CDR3 is TGTGCCAGCAGTGAAAGGGCAAGCCGAAACACTGAAGCTTTCTTT.

The chain uses TRBV20-1 and TRBJ2-5; D unclear. The CDR3 totals 11 residues. From germline, CDR1 is DFQATT and CDR2 SNEGSKA (reference sequence). V was cut by 6 bases and J by 4 bases, with 9 bases left in between. The CDR3 is CSAPYRETQYF. The CDR3 DNA reads TGCAGTGCACCATATCGAGAGACCCAGTACTTC.

This clone was found a few times. V and J are TRBV27 and TRBJ1-5, with D possibly being TRBD1 (5 bases). V lost 6 bases to trimming and J lost 7 bases, with 13 bases between them. The CDR3 covers 13 residues. Germline CDR1 and CDR2: MNHEY and SMNVEV (reference sequence). The DNA of the CDR3 is TGTGCCAGCAGATTTACAAGGGGACAGCCCCAGCATTTT. Protein: CASRFTRGQPQHF.

The gene calls are TRBV5-1 and TRBJ1-2; D perhaps matches TRBD1 (6 bases). Between the trimmed V and J ends, which lost 1 base and 3 bases, there was a span of 10 bases. Germline V gene sequence: CDR1 SGHRS, CDR2 YFSETQ. The CDR3 has 14 amino acids. The CDR3 loop reads CASSLTGSDYGYTF. CDR3 in DNA: TGCGCCAGCAGCTTGACAGGGTCGGACTATGGCTACACCTTC.

The CDR3 region is CASSLQGIWSYTF. In DNA, the CDR3 is TGTGCCAGCAGTCTACAGGGAATTTGGAGCTACACCTTC. The chain combines TRBV12-3 or TRBV12-4 with TRBJ1-2, with D possibly being TRBD1 (6 bases). CDR3 length: 13 amino acids. V was shortened by 5 bases and J by 9 bases, with 16 bases between the two germline ends.

The chain recombines TRBV6-6 with TRBJ2-7; perhaps D is TRBD1 or TRBD2 (6 bases each). With 3 bases removed from V and 2 bases from J, the gap between germline ends came to 14 bases. This CDR3 spans 15 amino acids. Per germline, CDR1 MNHNY and CDR2 SVGAGI (reference sequence). In DNA form, the CDR3 reads TGTGCCAGCAGTTATCTTTCGGGGGCACCCTACGAGCAGTACTTC. This gives the protein CASSYLSGAPYEQYF.

The rearrangement uses TRBV15 and TRBJ1-3, with a tentative D call TRBD1 (6 bases). The CDR3 has 14 amino acids. Germline values: CDR1 LNHNV, CDR2 YYDKDF (reference sequence). V was pared by 1 base and J by 4 bases, with 8 bases between. CDR3 coding DNA: TGTGCCACCAGCAGAGGGACAGACGGAAACACCATATATTTT. Translation gives CATSRGTDGNTIYF.

This clone appeared a single time. V gene TRBV18 combines with J gene TRBJ1-5, with a possible D match to TRBD1 (6 bases). The CDR3 sequence is 14 residues long. The ends were cut back, 2 bases at V and 5 bases at J, with 10 bases in the middle. In germline, CDR1 is KGHSH, CDR2 LQKENI. CDR3 DNA: TGTGCCAGCTCACCAGGGACAAAAGATCAGCCCCAGCATTTT. Translated: CASSPGTKDQPQHF.

This sequence joins TRBV15 and TRBJ2-2; the match to TRBD1 covers 9 bases. Germline lookup yields CDR1 LNHNV and CDR2 YYDKDF (reference sequence). The CDR3 contains 15 residues. The junction had 4 bases not matched to a gene; V was cut back by 2 bases and J by 6 bases. The CDR3: CATSRIRQGAGELFF. CDR3 in DNA: TGTGCCACCAGCAGAATCAGACAGGGGGCCGGGGAGCTGTTTTTT.

The genes are TRBV9 and TRBJ2-2; D is ambiguous. Trimming cost V 1 base and J 6 bases, with 19 bases left between them. CDR1 SGDLS and CDR2 YYNGEE come from the germline V gene. CDR3 length equals 17 residues. The CDR3 loop is CASSVLGRHSSAGELFF. For the CDR3, the DNA is TGTGCCAGCAGCGTACTCGGACGTCATTCCTCGGCCGGGGAGCTGTTTTTT. Full variable domain (rest looked up from reference TRBV9 and TRBJ2-2): DSGVTQTPKHLITATGQRVTLRCSPRSGDLSVYWYQQSLDQGLQFLIQYYNGEERAKGNILERFSAQQFPDLHSELNLSSLELGDSALYFCASSVLGRHSSAGELFFGEGSRLTVL.

The chain has TRBV4-1 and TRBJ1-4; TRBD1 matches at 9 bases. CDR1 is MGHRA and CDR2 is YSYEKL in the germline V gene. Germline trimming cut 0 bases from V and 7 bases from J; bases unmatched to any gene: 9. The CDR3 sequence is 17 residues long. CDR3 amino acids: CASSQDGTGYESEKLFF. The CDR3 DNA follows: TGCGCCAGCAGCCAAGACGGGACAGGGTATGAGAGTGAAAAACTGTTTTTT.

The chain couples TRBV18 to TRBJ2-7, with 10 bases aligning to TRBD1. The CDR3 contains 15 residues. Germline trimming cut 3 bases from V and 3 bases from J; bases unmatched to any gene: 5. Germline V gene data show CDR1 as KGHSH and CDR2 as LQKENI. CDR3 nucleotides: TGTGCCAGCTCACCCTTAGACAGGGGGCACTACGAGCAGTACTTC. As protein: CASSPLDRGHYEQYF.

The V and J genes are TRBV28 and TRBJ1-3; 9 nucleotides agree with TRBD1. This CDR3 is 14 amino acids long. V lost 3 bases and J lost 3; bases outside the gene matches: 0. The germline V gene has CDR1 MDHEN and CDR2 SYDVKM. CDR3 residues: CASSLGQGGNTIYF. In DNA, the CDR3 is TGTGCCAGCAGTTTGGGACAGGGTGGAAACACCATATATTTT.

The chain links TRBV6-5 to TRBJ1-5; no definite D call. This CDR3 contains 14 residues. V shed 7 bases and J shed 0 bases, with 10 bases lying between them. From germline, CDR1 is MNHEY and CDR2 SVGAGI. The CDR3 nucleotides are TGTGCCAGCATAATGGATTATAGCAATCAGCCCCAGCATTTT. Encoded protein: CASIMDYSNQPQHF.

This chain links TRBV13 with TRBJ2-3, with 10 positions matching TRBD2. J gave up 2 bases and V 3 bases, and 8 bases lay outside the gene matches. The CDR3 is 17 amino acids. Looked up from germline, CDR1 is PRHDT and CDR2 is FYEKMQ (reference sequence). In DNA, the CDR3 is TGTGCCAGCAGCTTGCCCGCGACTAGCGGGTACACAGATACGCAGTATTTT. Encoded protein: CASSLPATSGYTDTQYF. The whole variable domain, filled in from reference TRBV13 and TRBJ2-3, reads AAGVIQSPRHLIKEKRETATLKCYPIPRHDTVYWYQQGPGQDPQFLISFYEKMQSDKGSIPDRFSAQQFSDYHSELNMSSLELGDSALYFCASSLPATSGYTDTQYFGPGTRLTVL.

The CDR3 is CASSLGGGVPSYNEQFF. As DNA, the CDR3 is TGTGCCAGCAGCTTGGGGGGCGGGGTGCCTTCCTACAATGAGCAGTTCTTC. The chain has TRBV5-4 and TRBJ2-1, with TRBD2 as a possible D gene (6 bases). V gave up 0 bases and J gave up 1 base, with 14 bases separating them. This CDR3 has 17 residues. The V gene's germline CDR1 is SGHNT and CDR2 YYREEE (reference sequence). Complete variable domain (other parts from reference TRBV5-4 and TRBJ2-1): ETGVTQSPTHLIKTRGQQVTLRCSSQSGHNTVSWYQQALGQGPQFIFQYYREEENGRGNFPPRFSGLQFPNYSSELNVNALELDDSALYLCASSLGGGVPSYNEQFFGPGTRLTVL.

This chain joins TRBV2 and TRBJ2-3; 13 bases line up with TRBD2. J gave up 3 bases and V 5 bases, and 2 bases lay outside the gene matches. The CDR3 runs to 15 residues. Germline V gene lookup returns CDR1 SNHLY and CDR2 FYNNEI. The CDR3 loop reads CASSLTSGGTDTQYF. The CDR3 DNA sequence: TGTGCCAGCAGTCTGACTAGCGGGGGGACAGATACGCAGTATTTT.